This TCR beta chain was sequenced in a study of cytomegalovirus exposure and HLA in healthy donors. At the level of the study: Among around 180 million T cells, an earlier analysis found 117 million unique TCR beta sequences.

Points on this clone: What it recognizes is unknown.

With 60 Vbeta and 13 Jbeta primers, the PCR was carried out. The method was immunoSEQ multiplex PCR; TCRdb's version includes in-frame clones alone and lacks a portion of them. The sample has about 140,000 clones; about 80% are singletons. The CDR3 runs 16 residues. Germline loops: CDR1 SGDLS, CDR2 YYNGEE. Trimming cost V 4 bases and J 5 bases, with 18 bases left between them. Study outcomes and limitations: CMV serostatus was the sole immune exposure data available. It has been reported that TCR beta sequences accurately predicted the HLA-A and HLA-B alleles of most subjects.

This TCR was recovered from a man aged 40-50 years in good health and CMV-seronegative. This chain joins TRBV9 and TRBJ1-4; the D gene is possibly TRBD1 (6 bases). Sequencing was done on a sample of PBMCs. This CDR3 is CASSTRSGQPNEKLFF. The CDR3 DNA follows: TGTGCCAGCAGCACGCGTTCGGGACAACCGAATGAAAAACTGTTTTTT.